The present T cell receptor (beta chain) was sequenced within a study of monozygotic twins with inflammatory bowel disease. Eight separate reactions per sample served to make cDNA. Two nested PCRs, run for about 16 and 10 cycles, were applied to TCRalpha and TCRbeta cDNA. From its re-call of the 5' RACE reads, TCRdb lists each CDR3 protein once, without DNA. The listing contains about 350,000 distinct CDR3 sequences. The germline gives CDR1 SGDLS, CDR2 YYNGEE. This CDR3 contains 11 residues. Specimen: blood. This rearrangement joins TRBV9 to TRBJ1-2. The source is a human donor with ulcerative colitis or Crohn's disease, or a healthy co-twin of an affected twin (not recorded which). The CDR3 region is CASSEGSGYTF.